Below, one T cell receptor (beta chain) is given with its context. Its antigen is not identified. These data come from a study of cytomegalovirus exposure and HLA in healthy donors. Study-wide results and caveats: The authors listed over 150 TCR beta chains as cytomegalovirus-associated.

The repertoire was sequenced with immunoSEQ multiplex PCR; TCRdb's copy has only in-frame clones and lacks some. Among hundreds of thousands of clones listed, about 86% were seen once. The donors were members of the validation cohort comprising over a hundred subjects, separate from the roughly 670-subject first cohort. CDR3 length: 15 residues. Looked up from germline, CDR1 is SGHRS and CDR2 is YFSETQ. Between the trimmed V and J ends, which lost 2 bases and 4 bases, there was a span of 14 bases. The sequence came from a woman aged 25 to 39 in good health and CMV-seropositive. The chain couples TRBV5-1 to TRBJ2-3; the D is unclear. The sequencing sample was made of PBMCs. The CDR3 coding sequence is TGCGCCAGCAGCTTAGAGGATAGGTTAGCAGATACGCAGTATTTT. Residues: CASSLEDRLADTQYF.